The present entry profiles one T cell receptor (beta chain) with its context. HIV-negative, healthy adults without recent acute infections or vaccinations were the donors. The unsorted samples had some 83 million PBMCs used for genomic DNA. The data were taken from a study of shared clonotypes between healthy human individuals. The genomic DNA of each subset was split evenly across several immunoSEQ plates. Source study methods: Junction-only sequences produced by ImmunoSEQ had no quality scores, so filtering differed. Generated by immunoSEQ multiplex PCR, the TCRdb table keeps only in-frame clones and is missing some. D and trimming come from the DNA, and the V and J calls and clone size come from that table. Among 100,000 or so clones listed, less than 60% were seen once. The sequenced sample consisted of PBMCs. The receptor comes from a woman aged 40 to 55 in good health. Some clones in this sample may be carry-over from other donors' samples.

CDR3 sequence (DNA): TGTGCCAGCAGGACCGGGACAGGGTCCTACGAGCAGTACTTC. It encodes CASRTGTGSYEQYF. The genes are TRBV2 and TRBJ2-7, with TRBD1 matching over 9 bases. V gave up 6 bases and J gave up 1 base; unmatched junction bases: 4. CDR1 is SNHLY, CDR2 FYNNEI, per germline. The CDR3 runs to 14 residues.